These 14 T cell receptor beta chains share one sample of origin, sequenced in a study of CD8 T cells in Susac syndrome. The authors reverse transcribed 0.5 to 1 ug RNA with random hexamers. TCRdb recomputed calls from the immunoSEQ multiplex PCR reads with MiXCR, one row per CDR3 protein. The sample has 150,000 or so distinct CDR3 sequences, roughly 95% seen once. Sequencing input: CD4+ T cells from PBMCs. These receptors were taken from a human donor with multiple sclerosis.

V and J are TRBV2 and TRBJ1-1; 10 bases are a match to TRBD1. Germline-derived CDR1 and CDR2 are SNHLY and FYNNEI. The junction had 12 bases not matched to a gene; V was cut back by 6 bases and J by 11 bases. CDR3 length: 14 amino acids. The CDR3 sequence: CASSLGQGPTRAFF. The CDR3 DNA reads as TGTGCCAGCAGCTTGGGACAGGGGCCGACCCGGGCTTTCTTT.

The chain joins TRBV27 to TRBJ2-1; the D is unclear. V was shortened by 7 bases and J by 2 bases, with 12 bases between the two germline ends. Per germline, CDR1 MNHEY and CDR2 SMNVEV (reference sequence). The CDR3 runs to 14 residues. CDR3 nucleotides: TGTGCCAGCACGAACCTTGCGACCTACAATGAGCAGTTCTTC. This gives the protein CASTNLATYNEQFF.

The gene calls are TRBV12-3 or TRBV12-4 and TRBJ2-2; possibly TRBD1 for D (5 bases). CDR3 length: 22 residues. Between the trimmed V and J ends, which lost 0 bases and 2 bases, there was a span of 28 bases. Here the CDR3 DNA reads TGTGCCAGCAGTTTAGCGTGGGGCATCGGGCGGAGAAGACAAAAAAACACCGGGGAGCTGTTTTTT. This gives the protein CASSLAWGIGRRRQKNTGELFF.

The rearrangement uses TRBV12-3 or TRBV12-4 and TRBJ1-1; TRBD1 is a possible D gene (6 bases). Trimming took off 5 bases at V and 2 bases at J, with 12 bases between the two ends. The CDR3 contains 14 residues. DNA for the CDR3: TGTGCCAGCAGTCTGGGGGGGCCTAACACTGAAGCTTTCTTT. As protein: CASSLGGPNTEAFF.

This chain connects TRBV29-1 to TRBJ1-1; possibly TRBD1 for D (6 bases). The CDR3 is 14 amino acids. V was pared by 5 bases and J by 0 bases, with 13 bases between. The germline CDR1 and CDR2 sequences are SQVTM and ANQGSEA. The CDR3 DNA sequence: TGCAGCGTTCTCGGACAGAACATGAACACTGAAGCTTTCTTT. Translation gives CSVLGQNMNTEAFF.

The CDR3 DNA is TGTGCCAGTAGTTCCCTGTGGGGGAACCAAGAGACCCAGTACTTC. It translates to CASSSLWGNQETQYF. J is TRBJ2-5 and V is TRBV19; D is perhaps TRBD1 or TRBD2 (5 bases each). V was cut by 5 bases and J by 0 bases, with 13 bases left in between. The CDR3 extends over 15 amino acids. Looked up from germline, CDR1 is LNHDA and CDR2 is SQIVND (reference sequence).

V is TRBV5-6 and J is TRBJ2-3, with 7 bases fitting TRBD1. Germline CDR1 is SGHDT and CDR2 is YYEEEE. The CDR3 sequence is 15 residues long. With 2 bases clipped from V and 4 bases from J, the junction kept 7 bases outside the gene matches. In DNA form, the CDR3 reads TGTGCCAGCAGCTTCGGGGACAGCATGTCAGATACGCAGTATTTT. This sequence encodes CASSFGDSMSDTQYF.

The rearrangement links TRBV6-6 to TRBJ2-5; 7 positions match TRBD2. The CDR3 length is 15 residues. Germline V lookup: CDR1 MNHNY, CDR2 SVGAGI (reference sequence). J was trimmed by 2 bases and V by 7 bases; bases with no gene match: 10. CDR3 bases: TGTGCCAGCATAAGGGGAGGGGCAGCTCAAGAGACCCAGTACTTC. Translated, it gives CASIRGGAAQETQYF.

This chain links TRBV10-3 with TRBJ1-2; no clear D gene. This CDR3 region has 18 residues. Germline-derived CDR1 and CDR2 are ENHRY and SYGVKD. V was cut by 6 bases and J by 4 bases, with 27 bases left in between. The CDR3 DNA sequence: TGTGCCATCAGCGAAGATAGGCTAAGAAGGACCCGAGGCTATGGCTACACCTTC. Its protein product is CAISEDRLRRTRGYGYTF.

V usage is TRBV18 and J usage is TRBJ2-2, with D hard to call. The CDR3 consists of 15 residues. The germline V gene has CDR1 KGHSH and CDR2 LQKENI. The V end lost 2 bases, the J end lost 6 bases, and 13 bases lay between the germline ends. This CDR3 is CASSPMRQVPGELFF. The CDR3 DNA is TGTGCCAGCTCACCAATGCGGCAGGTGCCCGGGGAGCTGTTTTTT.

This sequence joins TRBV30 and TRBJ2-5; perhaps TRBD1 as D (5 bases). The germline V gene encodes CDR1 GTSNPN and CDR2 SVGIG (reference sequence). V was clipped by 4 bases and J by 2 bases, with 17 bases between them. The CDR3 runs 15 residues. The CDR3 region is CAWMGPQLGQETQYF. In nucleotides, the CDR3 is TGTGCCTGGATGGGGCCCCAATTGGGGCAAGAGACCCAGTACTTC.

The chain links TRBV6-5 to TRBJ1-2, with D hard to call. CDR3 length: 15 residues. CDR1 is MNHEY and CDR2 is SVGAGI in the germline V gene. The V and J ends lost 6 bases and 4 bases respectively, with 18 bases between them. The CDR3 region is CASRTWTSVLYGYTF. CDR3 bases: TGTGCCAGCAGAACCTGGACCAGCGTTCTCTATGGCTACACCTTC.

The chain has TRBV6-5 and TRBJ2-3, with 7 bases fitting TRBD2. V was pared by 7 bases and J by 2 bases, with 9 bases of the junction left unmatched. The CDR3 is 15 amino acids. CDR1 is MNHEY and CDR2 is SVGAGI in the germline V gene. CDR3 nucleotides: TGTGCCAGCATGCGTTCTAGCGGACACACAGATACGCAGTATTTT. As protein: CASMRSSGHTDTQYF.

V usage is TRBV7-9 and J usage is TRBJ1-1; D is unclear. Looked up from germline, CDR1 is SEHNR and CDR2 is FQNEAQ (reference sequence). This CDR3 region has 15 residues. Trimming shortened V by 2 bases and J by 5 bases, and 15 bases separated the two germline ends. For the CDR3, the DNA is TGTGCCAGCAGCTTACGCCGTAAGACTTGGACTGAAGCTTTCTTT. This sequence encodes CASSLRRKTWTEAFF.